A selection of T cell receptor beta chains follows, all from one sample in a study of T cells expressing NK-cell markers. No DNA is given; TCRdb re-called the 5' RACE reads and lists each CDR3 protein once. This repertoire comprises 300,000 to 450,000 distinct CDR3 sequences; its ten largest clones make up roughly 5.2%. Material for sequencing was blood T cells: a sorted CD56 or NKG2C T cell subset, CD4+ or CD8+ T cells, or bulk PBMC T cells (not recorded which). These receptors were collected from a man aged 18-75 years in good health. Both conserved end residues are part of each CDR3.

TRBV5-1,TRBJ1-5,CASSLNRGEGQPQHF
TRBV6-5,TRBJ2-6,CASSNQRTAGANVLTF
TRBV5-5,TRBJ1-4,CASSFYQGVEKLFF
TRBV18,TRBJ1-5,CASSPNRGSGQPQHF
TRBV7-2,TRBJ2-7,CASSRHGDYEQYF
TRBV3-1,TRBJ1-2,CASSQDYGQRGYTF
TRBV3-1,TRBJ2-1,CASSQKGGGPNNEQFF
TRBV18,TRBJ1-2,CASSPGRDIGGYTF
TRBV11-1,TRBJ2-7,CASNRDRGYEQYF
TRBV2,TRBJ2-7,CASSEQGTGDYEQYF
TRBV5-1,TRBJ1-6,CPDRGDNSPLHF
TRBV5-1,TRBJ1-2,CASRPKSGYGYTF
TRBV6-1,TRBJ1-6,CASKDIEHSPLHF
TRBV11-2,TRBJ1-4,CASSPQGEKLFF
TRBV18,TRBJ1-4,CASSPGGSTNEKLFF
TRBV6-1,TRBJ2-1,CATRTGHNEQFF
TRBV11-3,TRBJ2-7,CASSLSERVSEQYF
TRBV20-1,TRBJ2-5,CSARRGGSVQETQYF
TRBV13,TRBJ2-3,CASSWVQEKYTQYF
TRBV6-1,TRBJ2-2,CASRPTGTYGELFF
TRBV4-1,TRBJ1-3,CASSQGRGYSGNTIYF
TRBV6-6,TRBJ2-1,CASSYGGAGEQFF
TRBV6-1,TRBJ2-3,CASSVSGTGWDTQYF
TRBV27,TRBJ2-3,CASSPSAGFLQDTQYF
TRBV27,TRBJ2-7,CASSLWRQGGPEQYF
TRBV20-1,TRBJ2-5,CSARRLGGVETQYF
TRBV30,TRBJ2-5,CAWSIYGSGDQETQYF
TRBV9,TRBJ1-1,CASSARVFNTEAFF
TRBV6-1,TRBJ2-2,CASSGGVRGELFF
TRBV5-1,TRBJ2-3,CASSLVVGRGSTDTQYF
TRBV10-3,TRBJ2-7,CAISESRDRPYEQYF
TRBV6-1,TRBJ1-6,CASSELAGRRNSPLHF
TRBV19,TRBJ2-5,CASSSLKGVETQYF
TRBV2,TRBJ2-5,CASSADYPQRYF
TRBV7-3,TRBJ2-5,CASRRGLAAQETQYF
TRBV6-1,TRBJ1-4,CASSEYTLEKLFF
TRBV3-1,TRBJ1-3,CASSLGGGFFGNTIYF
TRBV5-4,TRBJ1-1,CASSLWGRGTEAFF
TRBV11-3,TRBJ2-1,CASSRPGFHNEQFF
TRBV4-2,TRBJ2-7,CASSQVEAGGRYEQYF
TRBV5-5,TRBJ2-1,CASSRQGIGGNEQFF
TRBV20-1,TRBJ1-1,CSARSWGAWTEAFF
TRBV5-6,TRBJ1-6,CASSLARSPLHF
TRBV5-1,TRBJ2-7,CASRGYSGGTTYEQYF
TRBV5-6,TRBJ2-1,CASSELGVGKNEQFF
TRBV7-9,TRBJ1-4,CASSQGWGNEKLFF
TRBV29-1,TRBJ2-5,CSTKSGTKETQYF
TRBV3-1,TRBJ2-1,CASSQENAGPYNEQFF
TRBV18,TRBJ2-7,CASSPLRRDRGDSYEQYF
TRBV6-1,TRBJ2-3,CASRGTSGPISTDTQYF
TRBV28,TRBJ2-5,CASSFGAGRQETQYF
TRBV12-3/TRBV12-4,TRBJ2-2,CASSRTSSGELFF
TRBV25-1,TRBJ1-5,CANNRDGQPQHF
TRBV30,TRBJ2-7,CACRLTSGAYEQYF
TRBV28,TRBJ2-2,CASSTTPLAGGNTGELFF
TRBV20-1,TRBJ2-1,CSARGYRTSGGVTPYNEQFF